The rows below give T cell receptor beta chains drawn from one sample of a study of blood T cells in healthy people across ages. Each CDR3 protein gets one entry after TCRdb re-called the 5' RACE reads with MiXCR. The sample includes some 1,500,000 distinct CDR3 sequences, approximately 43% of them seen just once. The specimen was blood. These receptor sequences come from a woman younger than 30 in good health. CDR3s include the opening cysteine and the closing phenylalanine or tryptophan. A D gene is named only where the DNA matches it firmly. For some rows the clone size is stated as once, few or many, or as a class when expanded; others skip it.

>TRBV20-1|TRBJ2-1|TRBD2|-
TGCAGTGCCCCAAAAGGGACTAGCGGCAACAATGAGCAGTTCTTC
CSAPKGTSGNNEQFF
>TRBV29-1|TRBJ2-7|TRBD2|-
TGCAGCGTGGGACTAGCGGGAGGCCGGGACAATGAGCAGTACTTC
CSVGLAGGRDNEQYF
>TRBV20-1|TRBJ2-1|-|-
TGCAGTGCTAGAGATTCTGAACCGTCGCGCTACAATGAGCAGTTCTTC
CSARDSEPSRYNEQFF
>TRBV27|TRBJ1-1|-|-
TGTGCCAGCAGCCCGGCGGACGAACACGAAGCTTTCTTT
CASSPADEHEAFF
>TRBV29-1|TRBJ2-5|-|-
TGCAGCGTTCAACTCGCCAGGGTGTTTGGCGAGACCCAGTACTTC
CSVQLARVFGETQYF
>TRBV5-1|TRBJ2-5|TRBD2|-
TGCGCCAGCAGCTTCACCCGGGGCGCGTCTAGCGGGGGTAAAGAGACCCAGTACTTC
CASSFTRGASSGGKETQYF
>TRBV24-1|TRBJ2-3|-|-
TGTGCCACCAGTGATTTGCCCGAGGGGGCGCAGTATTTT
CATSDLPEGAQYF
>TRBV6-6|TRBJ2-5|-|-
TGTGCCAGCAGTTCCCGCGCGGCACCTACCCACAATGAGCAGTACTTC
CASSSRAAPTHNEQYF
>TRBV20-1|TRBJ2-1|-|-
TGCAGTGCTCTGCGCGGGAATGGTGTCAATGAGCAGTTCTTC
CSALRGNGVNEQFF
>TRBV20-1|TRBJ2-3|-|few
TGCAGTGCTAGAGTAACGGATGATACGCAGTATTTT
CSARVTDDTQYF
>TRBV7-9|TRBJ1-3|-|-
TGTGCCAGCAGCTTGGGGGGCGCCTACTCTGGAAACACCATATATTTT
CASSLGGAYSGNTIYF
>TRBV4-3|TRBJ1-3|-|once
TGCGCCAGCAGCCGCGAATGGGACATGGATCGGGGCCCCTCTGGAAACACCATATATTTT
CASSREWDMDRGPSGNTIYF
>TRBV29-1|TRBJ2-3|TRBD2|-
TGCAGCGTTGAAGTCCGGACTAGCGAAGGAACAGAGACGCAGTATTTT
CSVEVRTSEGTETQYF
>TRBV6-4|TRBJ2-1|TRBD2|few
TGTGCCAGCAGCTTCACTAGCGGGCTGTACAATGAGCAGTTCTTC
CASSFTSGLYNEQFF
>TRBV25-1|TRBJ2-5|-|-
TGTGCCAGCGGTGTTTTAGGAGGAGAAGAGACCCAGTACTTC
CASGVLGGEETQYF
>TRBV27|TRBJ1-2|-|-
TGTGCCAGCAGGCAAACAACAGGGCCCCGAGATGGCTACACCTTC
CASRQTTGPRDGYTF
>TRBV20-1|TRBJ2-1|-|-
TGCAGTGCTAGAGCGGGCCCTTTCAATGAGCAGTTCTTC
CSARAGPFNEQFF
>TRBV12-3/TRBV12-4|TRBJ2-4|TRBD1|-
TGTGCCAGCAGTGACAGGGGCCCCTTAGCCAAAAACATTCAGTACTTC
CASSDRGPLAKNIQYF
>TRBV6-5|TRBJ2-5|TRBD1|few
TGTGCCAGCAGTAACAGACAGGGTTTTACGGAGACCCAGTACTTC
CASSNRQGFTETQYF
>TRBV12-3/TRBV12-4|TRBJ2-1|TRBD2|few
TGTGCCAGCAGTCCACTACTCCTAGCGGGAAACGAGCAGTTCTTC
CASSPLLLAGNEQFF
>TRBV7-2|TRBJ1-2|TRBD1|-
TGTGCCAGCAGCTTAGGACAGGGGCCACGAGCCCTACCCACTAACTATGGCTACACCTTC
CASSLGQGPRALPTNYGYTF
>TRBV27|TRBJ1-4|-|few
TGTGCCAGCAGTGCCCGAGGAAGGGGAGTAGAAAAACTGTTTTTT
CASSARGRGVEKLFF
>TRBV4-2|TRBJ1-2|TRBD1|-
TGTGCCAGCAGCCAAGTCAAGGACAGGGCCAACTATGGCTACACCTTC
CASSQVKDRANYGYTF
>TRBV6-1|TRBJ2-7|TRBD1|many
TGTGCCAGCAATGACAGGGGGCGCTTCGAGCAGTACTTC
CASNDRGRFEQYF
>TRBV12-3/TRBV12-4|TRBJ2-1|-|-
TGTGCCAGCAGTTTAGCGGGGGGGGCCTATGAGCAGTTCTTC
CASSLAGGAYEQFF
>TRBV12-3/TRBV12-4|TRBJ1-1|TRBD1|many
TGTGCCAGCAGTTACTGGACAGGGAGACCTGAAGCTTTCTTT
CASSYWTGRPEAFF
>TRBV20-1|TRBJ2-7|TRBD2|few
TGCAGTGCTACAACCCCCGGGAGGGCCTACGAGCAGTACTTC
CSATTPGRAYEQYF